The rows below give T cell receptor beta chains drawn from one sample of a study of blood T cell repertoires in COVID-19. TCRdb's table, derived via immunoSEQ multiplex PCR, lists solely in-frame clones and lacks some. The sample lists more than 400,000 clones; 90% were seen once. The specimen sequenced was PBMCs or T cells enriched from blood (not recorded which). Receptors were obtained from a man aged 18 to 30 who had recovered from COVID-19. Each CDR3 is given with its conserved first and last residue. The order of the fields is J gene, V gene, clone size, D gene, CDR3 DNA, CDR3 protein. The D gene is left open where the match is weak. The listing skips clone size in some rows; elsewhere it reads once, few, many or a size class.

j_call: TRBJ1-6; v_call: TRBV28; clone_size: NA; d_call: TRBD1; cdr3_nt: TGTGCCAGCAGTAGGGGACAGGGCGGCTCACCCCTCCACTTT; cdr3_aa: CASSRGQGGSPLHF
j_call: TRBJ2-1; v_call: TRBV18; clone_size: NA; d_call: TRBD2; cdr3_nt: TGTGCCAGCTCAAGCACTAGCGACCAATACTCCTACAATGAGCAGTTCTTC; cdr3_aa: CASSSTSDQYSYNEQFF
j_call: TRBJ1-5; v_call: TRBV3-1/TRBV3-2; clone_size: few; d_call: TRBD1; cdr3_nt: TGTGCCAGCAGCCGTGGGACAGCAAATAGCAATCAGCCCCAGCATTTT; cdr3_aa: CASSRGTANSNQPQHF
j_call: TRBJ2-3; v_call: TRBV15; clone_size: NA; d_call: TRBD2; cdr3_nt: TGTGCCACCAGCAGAACCCAGCGGGAGGTCGCAGATACGCAGTATTTT; cdr3_aa: CATSRTQREVADTQYF
j_call: TRBJ1-1; v_call: TRBV10-1; clone_size: NA; d_call: TRBD1; cdr3_nt: TGCGCCAGCAGTGAGGGACGACAGGGGCGACGAGAAGCTTTCTTT; cdr3_aa: CASSEGRQGRREAFF
j_call: TRBJ2-5; v_call: TRBV11-2; clone_size: NA; d_call: NA; cdr3_nt: TGTGCCAGCAGCTTAGATGTGGCGGGGTCATATCGCGCCCAGTACTTC; cdr3_aa: CASSLDVAGSYRAQYF
j_call: TRBJ1-4; v_call: TRBV4-1; clone_size: NA; d_call: TRBD1; cdr3_nt: TGCGCCAGCAGCGAGGGGGCTAGGGGTGAAAAACTGTTTTTT; cdr3_aa: CASSEGARGEKLFF
j_call: TRBJ1-2; v_call: TRBV19; clone_size: few; d_call: NA; cdr3_nt: TGTGCCAGTAGGTCGGGTGCCGCCGCTTCCACCTTC; cdr3_aa: CASRSGAAASTF
j_call: TRBJ1-6; v_call: TRBV11-3; clone_size: NA; d_call: NA; cdr3_nt: TGTGCCAGCAGTGGAGGTATGGTTTACAATTCACCCCTCCACTTT; cdr3_aa: CASSGGMVYNSPLHF
j_call: TRBJ1-1; v_call: TRBV19; clone_size: NA; d_call: NA; cdr3_nt: TGTGCCAGTAGTACTACAGGGAACACTGAAGCTTTCTTT; cdr3_aa: CASSTTGNTEAFF
j_call: TRBJ1-1; v_call: TRBV29-1; clone_size: NA; d_call: NA; cdr3_nt: TGCAGCGTCCCACAGGGCCCCCTTGAAGCTTTCTTT; cdr3_aa: CSVPQGPLEAFF
j_call: TRBJ1-6; v_call: TRBV5-1; clone_size: NA; d_call: TRBD1; cdr3_nt: TGCGCCAGCAGCTTGGGGTTGACAGGGGCAATTAATTCACCCCTCCACTTT; cdr3_aa: CASSLGLTGAINSPLHF
j_call: TRBJ2-7; v_call: TRBV5-1; clone_size: once; d_call: NA; cdr3_nt: TGCGCCAGCAGCTATGGGACATCCGGGGGGTACGAGCAGTACTTC; cdr3_aa: CASSYGTSGGYEQYF
j_call: TRBJ1-2; v_call: TRBV7-8; clone_size: once; d_call: NA; cdr3_nt: TGTGCCAGCAGTTCCCGGGTAGGCAACTATGGCTACACCTTC; cdr3_aa: CASSSRVGNYGYTF
j_call: TRBJ1-6; v_call: TRBV2; clone_size: once; d_call: TRBD1; cdr3_nt: TGTGCCAGCAGTGCGGACAGGGTTGGTTCACCCCTCCACTTT; cdr3_aa: CASSADRVGSPLHF
j_call: TRBJ1-2; v_call: TRBV28; clone_size: NA; d_call: TRBD1; cdr3_nt: TGTGCCAGCAGTTTCCCCCCTGGGGACAGGGGGGCTGGCTACACCTTC; cdr3_aa: CASSFPPGDRGAGYTF
j_call: TRBJ2-6; v_call: TRBV10-3; clone_size: once; d_call: TRBD2; cdr3_nt: TGTGCCATCACCCCGGGACTAGTGGCTGGGGCCAACGTCCTGACTTTC; cdr3_aa: CAITPGLVAGANVLTF
j_call: TRBJ2-2; v_call: TRBV5-1; clone_size: NA; d_call: TRBD1; cdr3_nt: TGCGCCAGCAGCGGGACAGGGGGCTGGACCGGGGAGCTGTTTTTT; cdr3_aa: CASSGTGGWTGELFF
j_call: TRBJ2-2; v_call: TRBV2; clone_size: NA; d_call: NA; cdr3_nt: TGTGCCAGCGAGGGAGGAACGAACACCGGGGAGCTGTTTTTT; cdr3_aa: CASEGGTNTGELFF
j_call: TRBJ2-3; v_call: TRBV30; clone_size: NA; d_call: NA; cdr3_nt: TGTGCCTGGAGCGGCGTGACAGCCACAGATACGCAGTATTTT; cdr3_aa: CAWSGVTATDTQYF
j_call: TRBJ1-2; v_call: TRBV5-4; clone_size: NA; d_call: NA; cdr3_nt: TGTGCCAGCAGCCAAAGGACTGGCTATGGCTACACCTTC; cdr3_aa: CASSQRTGYGYTF
j_call: TRBJ2-2; v_call: TRBV14; clone_size: few; d_call: TRBD1; cdr3_nt: TGTGCCAGCAGTACTCGACAGGGGTTGACCGGGGAGCTGTTTTTT; cdr3_aa: CASSTRQGLTGELFF
j_call: TRBJ1-1; v_call: TRBV18; clone_size: NA; d_call: NA; cdr3_nt: TGTGCCAGCTCACTCGCAGAAAACACTGAAGCTTTCTTT; cdr3_aa: CASSLAENTEAFF
j_call: TRBJ2-5; v_call: TRBV3-1/TRBV3-2; clone_size: NA; d_call: NA; cdr3_nt: TGTGCCAGCAGCCAAGCGGGAGAAGAGACCCAGTACTTC; cdr3_aa: CASSQAGEETQYF
j_call: TRBJ1-6; v_call: TRBV6-2/TRBV6-3; clone_size: NA; d_call: NA; cdr3_nt: TGTGCCAGCAGTTACATGGGGCTGGGTTCACCCCTCCACTTT; cdr3_aa: CASSYMGLGSPLHF
j_call: TRBJ1-5; v_call: TRBV15; clone_size: once; d_call: NA; cdr3_nt: TGTGCCACCAGTCTTAGGGGTAGCAATCAGCCCCAGCATTTT; cdr3_aa: CATSLRGSNQPQHF
j_call: TRBJ1-2; v_call: TRBV11-2; clone_size: NA; d_call: NA; cdr3_nt: TGTGCCAGCAGCGCCGGGACTCCTGTCAATGGCTACACCTTC; cdr3_aa: CASSAGTPVNGYTF
j_call: TRBJ1-5; v_call: TRBV23-1; clone_size: many; d_call: NA; cdr3_nt: TGCGCCAGCAGTCAGTCCCGGTATAGCAATCAGCCCCAGCATTTT; cdr3_aa: CASSQSRYSNQPQHF
j_call: TRBJ2-5; v_call: TRBV7-2; clone_size: NA; d_call: NA; cdr3_nt: TGTGCCAGCAGCTTAACCGGGCGGGACGGAGAGACCCAGTACTTC; cdr3_aa: CASSLTGRDGETQYF
j_call: TRBJ2-1; v_call: TRBV11-2; clone_size: once; d_call: NA; cdr3_nt: TGTGCCAGCAGCTTAGCGTCAGGGCTCAATGAGCAGTTCTTC; cdr3_aa: CASSLASGLNEQFF
j_call: TRBJ1-1; v_call: TRBV6-4; clone_size: NA; d_call: TRBD1; cdr3_nt: TGTGCCAGCAGTGCGGGACAGGGAAACACTGAAGCTTTCTTT; cdr3_aa: CASSAGQGNTEAFF
j_call: TRBJ2-7; v_call: TRBV28; clone_size: NA; d_call: NA; cdr3_nt: TGTGCCAGCAGCTCACCACAGGGTGGTTATTACGAGCAGTACTTC; cdr3_aa: CASSSPQGGYYEQYF
j_call: TRBJ1-1; v_call: TRBV7-9; clone_size: NA; d_call: NA; cdr3_nt: TGTGCCAGCAGCTTATGGACACAGGGTGAAGCTTTCTTT; cdr3_aa: CASSLWTQGEAFF
j_call: TRBJ2-1; v_call: TRBV12-3/TRBV12-4; clone_size: NA; d_call: NA; cdr3_nt: TGTGCCACCTCTGGGGGCTGGTCCAATGAGCAGTTCTTC; cdr3_aa: CATSGGWSNEQFF
j_call: TRBJ1-4; v_call: TRBV7-9; clone_size: NA; d_call: NA; cdr3_nt: TGTGCCAGCAGCACCGGCTCAGGGTGGTTGAATGAAAAACTGTTTTTT; cdr3_aa: CASSTGSGWLNEKLFF
j_call: TRBJ2-7; v_call: TRBV5-6; clone_size: NA; d_call: TRBD1; cdr3_nt: TGTGCCAGCAGCCTCTCGGACAGGTACGAGCAGTACTTC; cdr3_aa: CASSLSDRYEQYF
j_call: TRBJ1-2; v_call: TRBV27; clone_size: once; d_call: TRBD1; cdr3_nt: TGTGCCAGCAGTTTACAGGGGGCGGGCTATGGCTACACCTTC; cdr3_aa: CASSLQGAGYGYTF
j_call: TRBJ2-2; v_call: TRBV9; clone_size: NA; d_call: TRBD1; cdr3_nt: TGTGCCAGCAGCGAACCTCTTACAGGGGGCGACACCGGGGAGCTGTTTTTT; cdr3_aa: CASSEPLTGGDTGELFF
j_call: TRBJ2-5; v_call: TRBV9; clone_size: NA; d_call: NA; cdr3_nt: TGTGCCAGCAGCGTAGGTACTACCCCACAAGAGACCCAGTACTTC; cdr3_aa: CASSVGTTPQETQYF
j_call: TRBJ1-5; v_call: TRBV28; clone_size: NA; d_call: NA; cdr3_nt: TGTGCCAGCAGTTTGCGGGGTAGCAATCAGCCCCAGCATTTT; cdr3_aa: CASSLRGSNQPQHF
j_call: TRBJ1-6; v_call: TRBV27; clone_size: NA; d_call: NA; cdr3_nt: TGTGCCAGCAGTTTAAGGCAGGTCAACTCACCCCTCCACTTT; cdr3_aa: CASSLRQVNSPLHF
j_call: TRBJ2-1; v_call: TRBV9; clone_size: NA; d_call: TRBD2; cdr3_nt: TGTGCCAGCAGCGTAGCCCCCCTAGCGGGGGGGCGAGGCGAGCAGTTCTTC; cdr3_aa: CASSVAPLAGGRGEQFF
j_call: TRBJ1-5; v_call: TRBV16; clone_size: NA; d_call: TRBD1; cdr3_nt: TGTGCCAGCAGCCAGGACAGGGATGGCCAGCCCCAGCATTTT; cdr3_aa: CASSQDRDGQPQHF
j_call: TRBJ2-2; v_call: TRBV7-3; clone_size: NA; d_call: NA; cdr3_nt: TGTGCCAGCAGCCGCGGAGGTTCCGGGGAGCTGTTTTTT; cdr3_aa: CASSRGGSGELFF
j_call: TRBJ2-7; v_call: TRBV29-1; clone_size: NA; d_call: NA; cdr3_nt: TGCAGCGTTGAACGTTCCTACGAGCAGTACTTC; cdr3_aa: CSVERSYEQYF
j_call: TRBJ2-2; v_call: TRBV15; clone_size: once; d_call: NA; cdr3_nt: TGTGCCACCGTTCTCCCAGGGGTTGCCAACACCGGGGAGCTGTTTTTT; cdr3_aa: CATVLPGVANTGELFF
j_call: TRBJ1-1; v_call: TRBV29-1; clone_size: NA; d_call: TRBD1; cdr3_nt: TGCAGCGTCACAGACAGGGGGACGGGTGAAGCTTTCTTT; cdr3_aa: CSVTDRGTGEAFF
j_call: TRBJ2-2; v_call: TRBV10-3; clone_size: NA; d_call: NA; cdr3_nt: TGTGCCATCAGTGACAGGGACACCGGGGAGCTGTTTTTT; cdr3_aa: CAISDRDTGELFF
j_call: TRBJ1-1; v_call: TRBV27; clone_size: NA; d_call: NA; cdr3_nt: TGTGCCAGCAGCGATCCAGGGTCGAGCACTGAAGCTTTCTTT; cdr3_aa: CASSDPGSSTEAFF